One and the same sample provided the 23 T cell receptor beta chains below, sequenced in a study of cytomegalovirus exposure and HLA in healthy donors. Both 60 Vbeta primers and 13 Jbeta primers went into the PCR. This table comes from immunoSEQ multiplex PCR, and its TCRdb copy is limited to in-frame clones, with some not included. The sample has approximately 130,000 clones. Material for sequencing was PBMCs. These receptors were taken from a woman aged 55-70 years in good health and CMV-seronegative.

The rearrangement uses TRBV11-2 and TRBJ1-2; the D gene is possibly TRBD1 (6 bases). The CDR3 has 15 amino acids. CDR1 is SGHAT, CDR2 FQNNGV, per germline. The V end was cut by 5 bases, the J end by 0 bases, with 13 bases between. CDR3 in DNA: TGTGCCAGCAGCCGGGGGGGGCGAGCTAACTATGGCTACACCTTC. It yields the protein CASSRGGRANYGYTF. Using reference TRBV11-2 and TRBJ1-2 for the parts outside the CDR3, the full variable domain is EAGVAQSPRYKIIEKRQSVAFWCNPISGHATLYWYQQILGQGPKLLIQFQNNGVVDDSQLPKDRFSAERLKGVDSTLKIQPAKLEDSAVYLCASSRGGRANYGYTFGSGTRLTVV.

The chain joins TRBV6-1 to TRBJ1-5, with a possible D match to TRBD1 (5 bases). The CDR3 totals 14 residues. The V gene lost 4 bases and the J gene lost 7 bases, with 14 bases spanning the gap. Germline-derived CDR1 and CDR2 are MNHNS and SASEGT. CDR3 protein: CASSVSGRGQPQHF. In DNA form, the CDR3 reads TGTGCCAGCAGTGTTTCAGGCCGGGGGCAGCCCCAGCATTTT.

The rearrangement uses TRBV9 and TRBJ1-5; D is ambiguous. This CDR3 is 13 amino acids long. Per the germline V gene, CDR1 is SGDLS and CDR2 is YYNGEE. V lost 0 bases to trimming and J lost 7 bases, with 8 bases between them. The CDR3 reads CASSVGNGQPQHF. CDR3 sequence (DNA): TGTGCCAGCAGCGTAGGTAATGGCCAGCCCCAGCATTTT.

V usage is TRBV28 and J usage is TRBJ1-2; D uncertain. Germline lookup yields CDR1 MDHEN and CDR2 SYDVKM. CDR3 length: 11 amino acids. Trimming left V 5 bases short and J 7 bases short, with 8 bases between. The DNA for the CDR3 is TGTGCCAGCAGTCCGAGCTCTGGCTACACCTTC. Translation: CASSPSSGYTF.

CDR3 nucleotide sequence: TGTGCCAGCAGTGGAGAAGGACAGGGATATGGCTACACCTTC. Its protein product is CASSGEGQGYGYTF. The chain couples TRBV2 to TRBJ1-2, with TRBD1 identical over 8 bases. CDR1 and CDR2 from the germline V gene are SNHLY and FYNNEI. This CDR3 spans 14 amino acids. Unmatched junction bases numbered 6, after V lost 4 bases and J lost 5 bases. Combining the CDR3 with reference TRBV2 and TRBJ1-2 gives the whole variable domain EPEVTQTPSHQVTQMGQEVILRCVPISNHLYFYWYRQILGQKVEFLVSFYNNEISEKSEIFDDQFSVERPDGSNFTLKIRSTKLEDSAMYFCASSGEGQGYGYTFGSGTRLTVV.

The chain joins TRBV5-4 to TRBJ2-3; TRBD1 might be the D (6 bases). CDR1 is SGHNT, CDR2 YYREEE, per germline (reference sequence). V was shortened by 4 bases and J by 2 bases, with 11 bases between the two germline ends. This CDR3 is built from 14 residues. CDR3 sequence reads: CASSIRDNTDTQYF. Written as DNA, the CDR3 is TGTGCCAGCAGCATACGGGACAACACAGATACGCAGTATTTT.

DNA of the CDR3: TGTGCCAGTACTATCGGGTACAATCAGCCCCAGCATTTT. The encoded protein is CASTIGYNQPQHF. The chain uses TRBV19 and TRBJ1-5; D gene ambiguous. CDR1 is LNHDA and CDR2 is SQIVND in the germline V gene (reference sequence). This CDR3 region has 13 residues. Trimming cost V 7 bases and J 3 bases, with 10 bases left between them.

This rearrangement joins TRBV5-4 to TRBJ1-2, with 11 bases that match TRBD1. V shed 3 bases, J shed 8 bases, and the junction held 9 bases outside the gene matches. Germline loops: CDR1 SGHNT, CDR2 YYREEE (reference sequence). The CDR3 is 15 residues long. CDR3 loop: CASSYGAGQGEGYTF. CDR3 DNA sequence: TGTGCCAGCAGCTATGGAGCGGGACAGGGGGAAGGCTACACCTTC.

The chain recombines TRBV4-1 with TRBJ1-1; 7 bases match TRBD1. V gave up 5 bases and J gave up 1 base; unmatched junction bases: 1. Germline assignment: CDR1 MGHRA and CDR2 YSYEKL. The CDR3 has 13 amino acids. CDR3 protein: CASSYRGNTEAFF. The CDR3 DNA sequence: TGCGCCAGCAGCTACAGGGGGAACACTGAAGCTTTCTTT.

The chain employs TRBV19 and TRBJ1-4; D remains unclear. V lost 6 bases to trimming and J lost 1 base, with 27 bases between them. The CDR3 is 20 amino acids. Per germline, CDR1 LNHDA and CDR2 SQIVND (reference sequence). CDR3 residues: CASSQPELRSPPQTNEKLFF. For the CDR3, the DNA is TGTGCCAGTAGCCAACCCGAGTTAAGGAGCCCCCCACAAACTAATGAAAAACTGTTTTTT.

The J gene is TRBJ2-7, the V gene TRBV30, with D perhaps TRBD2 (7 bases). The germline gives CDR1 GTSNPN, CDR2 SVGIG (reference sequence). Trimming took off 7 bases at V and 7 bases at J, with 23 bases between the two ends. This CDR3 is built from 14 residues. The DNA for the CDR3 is TGTGCCTTCGCCCGGGGGGCGGGGATGGGGGAGCAGTACTTC. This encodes CAFARGAGMGEQYF. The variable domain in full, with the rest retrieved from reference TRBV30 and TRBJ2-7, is SQTIHQWPATLVQPVGSPLSLECTVEGTSNPNLYWYRQAAGRGLQLLFYSVGIGQISSEVPQNLSASRPQDRQFILSSKKLLLSDSGFYLCAFARGAGMGEQYFGPGTRLTVT.

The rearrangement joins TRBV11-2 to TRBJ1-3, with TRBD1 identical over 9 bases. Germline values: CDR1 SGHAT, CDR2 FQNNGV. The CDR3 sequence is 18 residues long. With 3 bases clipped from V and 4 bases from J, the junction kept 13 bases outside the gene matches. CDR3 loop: CASSFTDRGIGRGNTIYF. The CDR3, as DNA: TGTGCCAGCAGCTTCACTGACAGGGGGATCGGCCGGGGAAACACCATATATTTT.

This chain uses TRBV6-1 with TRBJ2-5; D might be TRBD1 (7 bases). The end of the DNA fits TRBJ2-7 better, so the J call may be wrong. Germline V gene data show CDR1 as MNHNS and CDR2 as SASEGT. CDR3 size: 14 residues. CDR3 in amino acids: CASRSSGGTYEQYF. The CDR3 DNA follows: TGTGCCAGCAGGTCCTCAGGGGGGACCTACGAGCAGTACTTC.

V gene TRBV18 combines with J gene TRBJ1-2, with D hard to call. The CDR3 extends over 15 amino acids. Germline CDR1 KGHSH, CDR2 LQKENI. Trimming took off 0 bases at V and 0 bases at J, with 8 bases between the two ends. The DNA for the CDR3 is TGTGCCAGCTCACCACCTCTAATCGCTAACTATGGCTACACCTTC. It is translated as CASSPPLIANYGYTF.

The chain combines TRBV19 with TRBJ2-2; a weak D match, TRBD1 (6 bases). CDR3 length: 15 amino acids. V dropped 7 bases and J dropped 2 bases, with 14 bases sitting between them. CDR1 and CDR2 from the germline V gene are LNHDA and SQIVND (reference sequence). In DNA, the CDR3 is TGTGCCAGTACAGTAGCCAGGGGAAACACCGGGGAGCTGTTTTTT. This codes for CASTVARGNTGELFF.

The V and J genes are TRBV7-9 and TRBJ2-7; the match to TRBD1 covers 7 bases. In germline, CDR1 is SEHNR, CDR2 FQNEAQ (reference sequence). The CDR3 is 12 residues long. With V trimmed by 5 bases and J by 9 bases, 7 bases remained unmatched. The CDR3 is CASSQTGQGQYF. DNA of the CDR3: TGTGCCAGCAGCCAGACAGGGCAGGGGCAGTACTTC.

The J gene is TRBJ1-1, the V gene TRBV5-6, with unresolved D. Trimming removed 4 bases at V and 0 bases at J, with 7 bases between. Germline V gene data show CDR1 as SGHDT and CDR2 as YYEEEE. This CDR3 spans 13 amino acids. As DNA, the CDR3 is TGTGCCAGCAGCCGAGACATGAACACTGAAGCTTTCTTT. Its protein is CASSRDMNTEAFF.

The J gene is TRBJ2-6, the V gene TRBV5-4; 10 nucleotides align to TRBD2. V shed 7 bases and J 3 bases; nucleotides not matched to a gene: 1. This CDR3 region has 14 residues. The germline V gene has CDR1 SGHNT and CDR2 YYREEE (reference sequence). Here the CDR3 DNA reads TGTGCCAGCGAGCGGGGGGGTGGGGCCAACGTCCTGACTTTC. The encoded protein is CASERGGGANVLTF.

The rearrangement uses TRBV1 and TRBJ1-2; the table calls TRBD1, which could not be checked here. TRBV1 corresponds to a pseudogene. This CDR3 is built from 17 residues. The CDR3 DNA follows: TGCACCAGCAGCCCCCCCCCGCCAGGGTTCGTTTGGTATGGCTACACCTTC. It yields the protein CTSSPPPPGFVWYGYTF.

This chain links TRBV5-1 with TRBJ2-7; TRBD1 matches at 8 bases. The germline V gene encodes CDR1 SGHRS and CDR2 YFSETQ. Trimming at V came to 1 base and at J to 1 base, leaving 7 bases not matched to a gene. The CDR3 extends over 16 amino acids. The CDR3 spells CASSLSGQGFSYEQYF. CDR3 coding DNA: TGCGCCAGCAGCTTGTCCGGACAGGGTTTTTCCTACGAGCAGTACTTC.

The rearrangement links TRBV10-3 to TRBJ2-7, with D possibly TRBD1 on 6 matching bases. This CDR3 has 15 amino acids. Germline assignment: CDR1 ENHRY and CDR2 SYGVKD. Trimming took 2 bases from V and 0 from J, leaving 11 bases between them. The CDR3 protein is CAISEETGSSYEQYF. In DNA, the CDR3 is TGTGCCATCAGTGAGGAGACAGGAAGCTCCTACGAGCAGTACTTC.

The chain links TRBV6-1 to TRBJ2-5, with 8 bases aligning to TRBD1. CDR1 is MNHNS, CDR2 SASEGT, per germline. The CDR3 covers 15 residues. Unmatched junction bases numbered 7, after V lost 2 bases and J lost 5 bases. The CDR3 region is CASSEPGGSKETQYF. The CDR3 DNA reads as TGTGCCAGCAGTGAACCAGGGGGCTCTAAGGAGACCCAGTACTTC.

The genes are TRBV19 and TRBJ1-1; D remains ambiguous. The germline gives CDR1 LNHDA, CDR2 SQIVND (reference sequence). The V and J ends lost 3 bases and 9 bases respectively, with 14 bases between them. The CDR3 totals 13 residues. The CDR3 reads CASSMGGLEKAFF. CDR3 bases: TGTGCCAGTAGTATGGGTGGGTTGGAGAAAGCTTTCTTT.